This T cell receptor beta chain came from a study of T cells in tuberculosis. Overall study context: A South African cohort included IGRA-negative adolescents, latently infected IGRA-positive adolescents and adults with active tuberculosis.

Tuberculin skin test and IGRA determined adolescents' latent tuberculosis status at entry. Each donor contributed roughly 92,000 T cells on average, unsorted. Per germline, CDR1 SGHNT and CDR2 YYREEE (reference sequence). The CDR3 runs 15 residues. V shed 2 bases and J 1 base; nucleotides not matched to a gene: 3. Whole-study results and caveats: Classification accuracy was around 85% (AUROC approximately 0.9) with the GMM-specific repertoire.

Concerning this clone: Its antigen is not known.

Assay used: immunoSEQ multiplex PCR; TCRdb lists only in-frame clones, some missing. The sample lists 30,000 to 35,000 clones, roughly nine tenths occurring once. The chain links TRBV5-4 to TRBJ2-3; 8 bases fit TRBD2. What was sequenced was PBMCs. This receptor was identified in a donor aged 10-29 years with latent tuberculosis or without tuberculosis infection. The DNA for the CDR3 is TGTGCCAGCAGCTTCGGCGGGGGGCGCACAGATACGCAGTATTTT. It yields the protein CASSFGGGRTDTQYF. Complete variable domain (other parts from reference TRBV5-4 and TRBJ2-3): ETGVTQSPTHLIKTRGQQVTLRCSSQSGHNTVSWYQQALGQGPQFIFQYYREEENGRGNFPPRFSGLQFPNYSSELNVNALELDDSALYLCASSFGGGRTDTQYFGPGTRLTVL.